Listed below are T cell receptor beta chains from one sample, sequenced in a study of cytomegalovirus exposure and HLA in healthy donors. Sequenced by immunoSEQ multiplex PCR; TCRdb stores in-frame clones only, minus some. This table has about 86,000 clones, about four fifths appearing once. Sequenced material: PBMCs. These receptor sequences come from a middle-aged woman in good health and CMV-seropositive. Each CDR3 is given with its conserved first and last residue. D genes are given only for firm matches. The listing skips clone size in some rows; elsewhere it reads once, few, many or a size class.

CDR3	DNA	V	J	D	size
CASSQDGVAGVGVDTQYF	TGCGCCAGCAGCCAAGATGGGGTAGCGGGAGTTGGGGTGGATACGCAGTATTTT	TRBV4-3	TRBJ2-3	TRBD2	-
CASSLRGLAASFYEQYF	TGTGCCAGCAGCTTGAGGGGACTAGCGGCTTCTTTCTACGAGCAGTACTTC	TRBV5-6	TRBJ2-7	TRBD2	-
CASSILMSSGNTIYF	TGTGCCAGTAGTATTCTCATGAGCTCTGGAAACACCATATATTTT	TRBV19	TRBJ1-3	-	few
CASSDWDRGRRSYGYTF	TGCGCCAGCAGTGATTGGGACAGGGGGCGGAGAAGCTATGGCTACACCTTC	TRBV10-2	TRBJ1-2	TRBD1	once
CASSLVGTGVTDTQYF	TGCGCCAGCAGCTTGGTTGGGACAGGGGTGACAGATACGCAGTATTTT	TRBV5-1	TRBJ2-3	TRBD1	-
CASSLTGTGVDEQFF	TGTGCCAGCAGTTTAACCGGGACAGGGGTCGATGAGCAGTTCTTC	TRBV6-6	TRBJ2-1	TRBD1	-
CASSYSASRNEQFF	TGTGCCAGCTCATACTCAGCTAGCCGGAATGAGCAGTTCTTC	TRBV6-5	TRBJ2-1	-	-
CSVEGTTSYEQYF	TGCAGCGTTGAGGGCACGACCTCCTACGAGCAGTACTTC	TRBV29-1	TRBJ2-7	-	once
CASSQDQRAGAFF	TGCGCCAGCAGCCAAGATCAGAGGGCGGGGGCTTTCTTT	TRBV4-1	TRBJ1-1	-	-
CSAPRGVRQYF	TGCAGTGCCCCCAGGGGGGTTAGACAGTACTTC	TRBV20-1	TRBJ2-7	-	few
CASSPPAASGRYEQYF	TGTGCCAGCAGCCCACCCGCGGCTAGCGGGCGTTACGAGCAGTACTTC	TRBV7-2	TRBJ2-7	TRBD2	-
CASTAGPYNEQFF	TGTGCCAGCACAGCGGGGCCCTACAATGAGCAGTTCTTC	TRBV2	TRBJ2-1	TRBD2	-
CSVEDTAYEQYF	TGCAGCGTTGAGGACACCGCCTACGAGCAGTACTTC	TRBV29-1	TRBJ2-7	-	-
CASSRVNSGTSVLIGEQFF	TGTGCCAGCAGCCGGGTTAATTCCGGGACTAGCGTTCTGATCGGTGAGCAGTTCTTC	TRBV4-2	TRBJ2-1	TRBD2	many
CASSYAAGSTEAFF	TGTGCCAGCAGTTACGCTGCGGGGTCCACTGAAGCTTTCTTT	TRBV6-5	TRBJ1-1	-	few
CASSLTGTGAFLGYEKLFF	TGTGCCAGCAGCTTGACCGGGACAGGGGCATTCCTGGGATATGAAAAACTGTTTTTT	TRBV7-2	TRBJ1-4	TRBD1	-
CASSSQTVSGANVLTF	TGTGCCAGCAGCTCCCAGACAGTCTCTGGGGCCAACGTCCTGACTTTC	TRBV7-3	TRBJ2-6	-	-
CASSSSTETLMVYQETQYF	TGTGCCAGCAGCTCCTCGACAGAGACTCTTATGGTGTATCAAGAGACCCAGTACTTC	TRBV7-9	TRBJ2-5	-	once
CASSPGNSVEQFF	TGTGCCAGCAGCCCGGGGAATTCGGTTGAGCAGTTCTTC	TRBV6-1	TRBJ2-1	-	-
CASSQITQSGRAEDTQYF	TGCGCCAGCAGCCAAATAACTCAAAGCGGGAGGGCCGAAGATACGCAGTATTTT	TRBV4-3	TRBJ2-3	TRBD2	once
CASSEGTLGTGELFF	TGTGCCAGCAGTGAAGGGACTCTGGGAACCGGGGAGCTGTTTTTT	TRBV2	TRBJ2-2	-	few
CASSSGIDTPGFF	TGTGCCAGCAGCAGCGGAATAGACACTCCAGGTTTCTTT	TRBV5-5	TRBJ1-1	-	-
CATSSTWGGASNQPQHF	TGTGCCACCAGTTCTACATGGGGAGGGGCTTCCAATCAGCCCCAGCATTTT	TRBV19	TRBJ1-5	-	few
CASSLDTEYSYEQYF	TGTGCCAGCAGCTTAGACACCGAATACTCCTACGAGCAGTACTTC	TRBV7-9	TRBJ2-7	-	once
CASSLASGVVAFF	TGTGCCAGCAGCTTAGCGTCGGGGGTTGTAGCTTTCTTT	TRBV7-8	TRBJ1-1	-	-
CASSLLEGDRWETQYF	TGTGCCAGCAGCTTACTTGAAGGGGACAGGTGGGAGACCCAGTACTTC	TRBV7-9	TRBJ2-5	TRBD1	-
CASSSTRVEQYF	TGTGCCAGCAGCTCCACCCGCGTCGAGCAGTACTTC	TRBV7-9	TRBJ2-7	-	-
CASGQGITGELFF	TGTGCCAGCGGACAGGGTATAACCGGGGAGCTGTTTTTT	TRBV6-1	TRBJ2-2	TRBD1	-
CASSQIAGGRRYEQYF	TGTGCCAGCTCACAAATAGCGGGAGGGCGCCGCTACGAGCAGTACTTC	TRBV18	TRBJ2-7	TRBD2	-
CASRSSGASDTQYF	TGTGCCAGCAGATCTAGCGGGGCGTCGGATACGCAGTATTTT	TRBV4-2	TRBJ2-3	TRBD2	-
CSVVFQGGSGANVLTF	TGCAGCGTTGTATTTCAAGGGGGATCTGGGGCCAACGTCCTGACTTTC	TRBV29-1	TRBJ2-6	-	-
CASSQDPAGQHNEQFF	TGTGCCAGCAGCCAAGATCCGGCAGGGCAACACAATGAGCAGTTCTTC	TRBV4-2	TRBJ2-1	-	few
CASSAPGQRTAEAFF	TGTGCCAGTAGTGCGCCGGGACAGCGAACGGCTGAAGCTTTCTTT	TRBV19	TRBJ1-1	TRBD1	-
CASSERGYTGELFF	TGTGCCAGCAGCGAGAGGGGGTACACCGGGGAGCTGTTTTTT	TRBV6-5	TRBJ2-2	-	-
CASNPRWSGEQYF	TGTGCCAGCAATCCGAGGTGGTCGGGGGAGCAGTACTTC	TRBV28	TRBJ2-7	-	-
CASSPEGQPAYEQYF	TGCGCCAGCAGCCCGGAGGGACAGCCCGCCTACGAGCAGTACTTC	TRBV5-1	TRBJ2-7	-	-
CASSTGQLSFYEQYF	TGTGCCAGTAGTACCGGACAGTTGTCGTTCTACGAGCAGTACTTC	TRBV19	TRBJ2-7	-	-
CASSLGTLSYEQYF	TGTGCCAGCAGCTTGGGGACACTCTCCTACGAGCAGTACTTC	TRBV5-4	TRBJ2-7	-	-
CATSRASGSNEQFF	TGTGCCACCAGCAGGGCTAGCGGGAGTAATGAGCAGTTCTTC	TRBV15	TRBJ2-1	TRBD2	-
CASSSTRGRWEAFF	TGTGCCAGCAGCTCGACCAGGGGGCGCTGGGAAGCTTTCTTT	TRBV7-9	TRBJ1-1	TRBD1	few
CASSPHNRDEQFF	TGTGCCAGCAGTCCCCATAACAGGGATGAGCAGTTCTTC	TRBV27	TRBJ2-1	-	few
CASSPRGTGINTIYF	TGTGCCAGCAGCCCCCGGGGGACAGGGATAAACACCATATATTTT	TRBV7-9	TRBJ1-3	TRBD1	-